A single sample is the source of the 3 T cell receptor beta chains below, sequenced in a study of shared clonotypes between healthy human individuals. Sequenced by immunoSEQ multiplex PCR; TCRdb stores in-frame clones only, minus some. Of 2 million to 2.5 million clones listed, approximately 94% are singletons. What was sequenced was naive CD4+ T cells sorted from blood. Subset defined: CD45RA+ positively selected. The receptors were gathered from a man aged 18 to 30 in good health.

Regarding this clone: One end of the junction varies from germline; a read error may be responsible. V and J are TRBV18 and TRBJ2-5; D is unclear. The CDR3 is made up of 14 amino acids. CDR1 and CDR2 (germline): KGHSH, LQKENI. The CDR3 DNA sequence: TGTGCCAGCTCCCCACGACGGGCTAGGGAGACCCAGTACTTC. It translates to CASSPRRARETQYF.

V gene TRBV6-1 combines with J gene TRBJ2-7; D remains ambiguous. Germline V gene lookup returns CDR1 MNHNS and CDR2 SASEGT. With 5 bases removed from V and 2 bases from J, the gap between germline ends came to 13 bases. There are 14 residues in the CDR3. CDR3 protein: CASSLFDSPYEQYF. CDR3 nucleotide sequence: TGTGCCAGCAGTTTATTTGACTCACCCTACGAGCAGTACTTC.

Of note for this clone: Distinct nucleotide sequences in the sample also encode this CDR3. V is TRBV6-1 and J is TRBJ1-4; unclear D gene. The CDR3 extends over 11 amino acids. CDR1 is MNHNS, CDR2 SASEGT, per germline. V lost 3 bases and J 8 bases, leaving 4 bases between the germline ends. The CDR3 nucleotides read TGTGCCAGCAGTGACAGGGAAAAACTGTTTTTT. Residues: CASSDREKLFF.